This TCR beta chain was recorded in a study of CD8+ T cells in alopecia areata. Study as a whole: Each of the treated patients was given oral tofacitinib, 5 to 10 mg twice daily, for moderate-to-severe alopecia areata.

This clone was seen just once. This sample also contains other DNA sequences that code for the same CDR3. V lost 5 bases and J lost 4, with 6 bases in between. The CDR3 is 12 residues long. Germline loops: CDR1 SGHTA, CDR2 FQGNSA. Sequencing templates came from extracted RNA that was reverse transcribed into cDNA. TCRdb's copy holds only in-frame clones and misses some; the assay was immunoSEQ multiplex PCR. This sample has tens of thousands of clones; about half occur once, and the top ten carry approximately 18%. Sequenced material: CD8+ T cells sorted from blood, taken at week 0. The receptor's source is a human donor with alopecia areata. The rearrangement uses TRBV7-2 and TRBJ2-1; D unclear. The CDR3: CASSPGYNEQFF. In DNA form, the CDR3 reads TGTGCCAGCAGCCCCGGGTACAATGAGCAGTTCTTC.